The clone carrying this T cell receptor beta chain occurred many times. This sample is drawn from a study of T cells in Graves' hyperthyroidism and ophthalmopathy. TCR beta CDR3 regions were amplified from RNA transcripts. Carried out on the TCR CDR3, a first-round RT-PCR used the HTBI primer set. TCRdb reprocessed the multiplex PCR reads via MiXCR and lists one record per CDR3 protein. The sample has 300,000 to 450,000 distinct CDR3 sequences, 25% seen once. V dropped 0 bases and J dropped 6; count of bases not matched to a gene: 12. The CDR3 length is 17 residues. In germline, CDR1 is MNHEY, CDR2 SMNVEV (reference sequence).

This TCR came from a man in his fifties with Graves' hyperthyroidism. The chain joins TRBV27 to TRBJ2-7; 9 bases match TRBD1. Sample: blood. CDR3 coding DNA: TGTGCCAGCAGTTTATCCTCCTTCACAGGGGGCTGGGGCGAGCAGTACTTC. Protein sequence: CASSLSSFTGGWGEQYF.